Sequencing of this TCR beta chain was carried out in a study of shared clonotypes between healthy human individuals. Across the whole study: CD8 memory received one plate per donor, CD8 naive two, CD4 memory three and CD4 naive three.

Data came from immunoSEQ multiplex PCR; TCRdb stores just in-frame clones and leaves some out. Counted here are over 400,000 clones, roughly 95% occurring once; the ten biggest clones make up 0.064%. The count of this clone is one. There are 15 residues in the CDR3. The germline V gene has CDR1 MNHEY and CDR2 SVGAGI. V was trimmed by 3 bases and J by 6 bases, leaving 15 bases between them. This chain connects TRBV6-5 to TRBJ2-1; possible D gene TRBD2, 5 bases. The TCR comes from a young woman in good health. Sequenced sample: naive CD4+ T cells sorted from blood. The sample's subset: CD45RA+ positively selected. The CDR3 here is CASSYSEPVGNEQFF. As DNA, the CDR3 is TGTGCCAGCAGTTATAGCGAACCGGTTGGCAATGAGCAGTTCTTC.